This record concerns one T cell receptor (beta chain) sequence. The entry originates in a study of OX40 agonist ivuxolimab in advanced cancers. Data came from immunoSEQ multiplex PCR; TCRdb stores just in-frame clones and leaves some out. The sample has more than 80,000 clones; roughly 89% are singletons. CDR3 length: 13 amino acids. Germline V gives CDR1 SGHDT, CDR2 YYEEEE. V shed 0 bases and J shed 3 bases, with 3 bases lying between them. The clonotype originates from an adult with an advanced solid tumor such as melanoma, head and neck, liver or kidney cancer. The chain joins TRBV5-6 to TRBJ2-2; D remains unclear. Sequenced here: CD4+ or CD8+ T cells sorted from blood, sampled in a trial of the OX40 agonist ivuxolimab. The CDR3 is CASSLGYTGELFF. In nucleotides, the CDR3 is TGTGCCAGCAGCTTGGGTTACACCGGGGAGCTGTTTTTT.